This T cell receptor beta chain was observed in a study of Ad26.COV2.S vaccination and SARS-CoV-2 variants. As for the study in general: By the intramuscular route, Ad26.COV2.S was given once, or twice 56 days apart.

V shed 5 bases, J shed 4 bases, and the junction held 6 bases outside the gene matches. Germline assignment: CDR1 SGHNT and CDR2 YENEEA. The CDR3 is 16 amino acids. Study-wide results and limits: Reports say spike-specific CD8+ and CD4+ T cell responses covered substantial breadth after vaccination.

To note about this clone: Its matching antigen is unknown.

As to treatment: some 19 received Ad26.COV2.S at low or high dose, single or two shots; roughly five received placebo; per-sample allocation not given. All samples were drawn on day 63, counting from the first vaccine or placebo injection. Donation was by an adult aged 18-55 years who was in Boston. Wuhan-strain spike was delivered by a replication-incompetent Ad26 vector. Measured with immunoSEQ multiplex PCR; TCRdb has only the in-frame clones, and not every one. Of around 300,000 clones listed, approximately 90% are singletons. Material: peripheral blood, obtained in a trial of Ad26.COV2.S vaccine versus placebo. The clonotype comes from a person between 18 and 59 years old who received the Ad26.COV2.S COVID-19 vaccine or a placebo. This sequence joins TRBV11-3 and TRBJ2-2; 11 nucleotides match TRBD2. In DNA, the CDR3 is TGTGCCAGCAGCCTCCGACTAGCGGGAAGCACCGGGGAGCTGTTTTTT. It specifies CASSLRLAGSTGELFF.